The TCR beta chain described here comes from a study of blood T cell repertoires in COVID-19. CDR3 size: 16 residues. V was pared by 2 bases and J by 10 bases, with 23 bases between. Germline CDR1 is SNHLY and CDR2 is FYNNEI. Authors' data handling: Amplified reference gene primers provided the basis for estimating nucleated cell counts. Sequencing was performed with immunoSEQ multiplex PCR; in TCRdb, only in-frame clones are kept and a portion is missing. D and trimming were read from the DNA, whereas the V and J calls and clone size are those reported in that table. Among hundreds of thousands of clones, more than 75% were seen once, and the ten largest hold 5.5% to 6.5%.

The sequence derives from a woman aged 80 or older with COVID-19, enrolled during active disease. The chain has TRBV2 and TRBJ1-1; TRBD1 might be the D (5 bases). The sequenced sample was peripheral blood. The CDR3 DNA reads TGTGCCAGCAGTGAAATTATCGGTACGGCAGGGATGGGAGCTTTCTTT. Translated: CASSEIIGTAGMGAFF.